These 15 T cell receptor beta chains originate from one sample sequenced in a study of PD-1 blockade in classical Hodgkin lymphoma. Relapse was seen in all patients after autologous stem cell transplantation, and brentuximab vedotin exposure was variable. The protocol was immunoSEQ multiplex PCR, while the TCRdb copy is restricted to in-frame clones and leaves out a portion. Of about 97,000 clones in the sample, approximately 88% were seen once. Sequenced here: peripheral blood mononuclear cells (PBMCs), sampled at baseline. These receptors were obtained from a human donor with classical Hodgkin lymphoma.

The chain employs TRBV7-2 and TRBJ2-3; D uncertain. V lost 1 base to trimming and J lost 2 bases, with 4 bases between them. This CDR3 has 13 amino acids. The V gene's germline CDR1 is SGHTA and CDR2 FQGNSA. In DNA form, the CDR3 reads TGTGCCAGCAGCTTAGTAAACACAGATACGCAGTATTTT. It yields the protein CASSLVNTDTQYF.

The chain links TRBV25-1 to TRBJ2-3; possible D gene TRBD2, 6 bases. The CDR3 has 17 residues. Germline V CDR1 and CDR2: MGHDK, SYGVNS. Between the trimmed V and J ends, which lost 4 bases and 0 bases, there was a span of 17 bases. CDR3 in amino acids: CASSGGVSSLSTDTQYF. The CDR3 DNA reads TGTGCCAGCAGTGGCGGGGTCAGCTCCCTGAGCACAGATACGCAGTATTTT.

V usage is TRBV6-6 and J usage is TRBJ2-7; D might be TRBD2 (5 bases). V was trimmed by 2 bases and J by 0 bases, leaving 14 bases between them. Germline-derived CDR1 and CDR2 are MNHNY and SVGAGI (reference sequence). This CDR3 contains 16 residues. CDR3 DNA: TGTGCCAGCAGTTACCCCCGGACTCAGTTCTCCTACGAGCAGTACTTC. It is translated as CASSYPRTQFSYEQYF.

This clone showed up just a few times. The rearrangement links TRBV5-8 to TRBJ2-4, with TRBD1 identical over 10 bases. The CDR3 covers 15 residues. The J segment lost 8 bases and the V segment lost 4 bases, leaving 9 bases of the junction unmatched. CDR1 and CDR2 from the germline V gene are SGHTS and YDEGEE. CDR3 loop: CASSPGTGDRDIQYF. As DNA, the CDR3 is TGTGCCAGCAGCCCCGGGACAGGGGATAGAGACATTCAGTACTTC.

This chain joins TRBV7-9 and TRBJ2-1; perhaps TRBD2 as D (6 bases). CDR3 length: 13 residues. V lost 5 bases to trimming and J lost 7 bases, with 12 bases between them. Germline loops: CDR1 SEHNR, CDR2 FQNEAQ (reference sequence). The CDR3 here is CASSGQTRNEQFF. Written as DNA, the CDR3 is TGTGCCAGCAGCGGGCAGACTAGGAATGAGCAGTTCTTC.

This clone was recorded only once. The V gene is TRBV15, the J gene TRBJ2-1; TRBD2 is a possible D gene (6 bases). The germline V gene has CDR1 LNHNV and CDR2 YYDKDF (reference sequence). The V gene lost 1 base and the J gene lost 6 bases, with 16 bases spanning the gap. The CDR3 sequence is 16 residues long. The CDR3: CATSRGGAIGLNEQFF. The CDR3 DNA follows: TGTGCCACCAGCAGAGGCGGGGCAATAGGTCTCAATGAGCAGTTCTTC.

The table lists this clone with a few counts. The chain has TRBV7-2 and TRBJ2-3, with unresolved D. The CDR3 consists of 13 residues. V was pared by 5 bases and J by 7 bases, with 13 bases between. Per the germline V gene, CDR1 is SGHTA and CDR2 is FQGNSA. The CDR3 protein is CASSPMVGNTQYF. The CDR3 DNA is TGTGCCAGCAGCCCCATGGTAGGAAATACGCAGTATTTT.

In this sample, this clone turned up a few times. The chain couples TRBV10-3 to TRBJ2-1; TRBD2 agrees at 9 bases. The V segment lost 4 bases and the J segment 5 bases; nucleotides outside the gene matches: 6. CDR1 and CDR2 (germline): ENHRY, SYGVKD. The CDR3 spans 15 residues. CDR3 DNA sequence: TGTGCCATCAGTGGGGTACTAGCGGGTAACAATGAGCAGTTCTTC. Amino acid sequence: CAISGVLAGNNEQFF.

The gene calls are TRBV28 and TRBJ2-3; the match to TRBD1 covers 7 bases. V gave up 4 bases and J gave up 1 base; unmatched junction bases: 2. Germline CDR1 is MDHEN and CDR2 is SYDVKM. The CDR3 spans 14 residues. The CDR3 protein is CASSSGQGTDTQYF. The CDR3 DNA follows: TGTGCCAGCAGTTCAGGACAGGGCACAGATACGCAGTATTTT. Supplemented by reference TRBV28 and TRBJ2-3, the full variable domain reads DVKVTQSSRYLVKRTGEKVFLECVQDMDHENMFWYRQDPGLGLRLIYFSYDVKMKEKGDIPEGYSVSREKKERFSLILESASTNQTSMYLCASSSGQGTDTQYFGPGTRLTVL.

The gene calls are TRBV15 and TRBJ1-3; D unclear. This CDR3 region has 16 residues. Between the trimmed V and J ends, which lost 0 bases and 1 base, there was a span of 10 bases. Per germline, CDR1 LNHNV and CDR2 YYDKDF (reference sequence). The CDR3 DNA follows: TGTGCCACCAGCAGAGATCCCCAGATGTCTGGAAACACCATATATTTT. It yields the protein CATSRDPQMSGNTIYF.

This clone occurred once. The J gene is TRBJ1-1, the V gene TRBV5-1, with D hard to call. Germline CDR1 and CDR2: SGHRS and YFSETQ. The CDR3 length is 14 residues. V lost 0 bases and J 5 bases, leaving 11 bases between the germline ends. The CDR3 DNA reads TGCGCCAGCAGCTTGGTGGCGACGGGAACTGAAGCTTTCTTT. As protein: CASSLVATGTEAFF.

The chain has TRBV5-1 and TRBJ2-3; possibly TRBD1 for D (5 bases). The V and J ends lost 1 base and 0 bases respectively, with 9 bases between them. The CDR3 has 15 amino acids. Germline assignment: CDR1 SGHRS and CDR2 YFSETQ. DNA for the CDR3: TGCGCCAGCAGCTTGTGGGGCGGCAGCACAGATACGCAGTATTTT. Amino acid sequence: CASSLWGGSTDTQYF.

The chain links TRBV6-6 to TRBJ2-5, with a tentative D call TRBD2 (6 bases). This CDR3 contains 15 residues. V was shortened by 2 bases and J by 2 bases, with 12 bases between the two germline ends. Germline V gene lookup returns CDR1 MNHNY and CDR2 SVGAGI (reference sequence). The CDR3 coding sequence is TGTGCCAGCAGTTACGAGTGGGCGGGGCAAGAGACCCAGTACTTC. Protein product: CASSYEWAGQETQYF.

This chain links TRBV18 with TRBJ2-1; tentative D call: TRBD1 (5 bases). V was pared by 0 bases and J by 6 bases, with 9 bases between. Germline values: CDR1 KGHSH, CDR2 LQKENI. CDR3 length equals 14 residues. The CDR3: CASSPPAGPNEQFF. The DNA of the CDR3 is TGTGCCAGCTCACCACCGGCAGGGCCCAATGAGCAGTTCTTC.

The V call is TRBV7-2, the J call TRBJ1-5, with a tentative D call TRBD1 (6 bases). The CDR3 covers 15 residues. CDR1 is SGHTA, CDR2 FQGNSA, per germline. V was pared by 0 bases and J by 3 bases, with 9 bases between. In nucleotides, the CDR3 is TGTGCCAGCAGCTTAGCGGGGGGCTCCAATCAGCCCCAGCATTTT. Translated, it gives CASSLAGGSNQPQHF.